This T cell receptor beta chain was sequenced during a study of cytomegalovirus exposure and HLA in healthy donors. V lost 5 bases to trimming and J lost 5 bases; unmatched junction nucleotides: 2. CDR1 SEHNR and CDR2 FQNEAQ come from the germline V gene (reference sequence). The CDR3 has 13 residues. Primers included in the PCR were 60 Vbeta and 13 Jbeta primers. Only in-frame clones appear in the TCRdb table, and some are missing; sequencing was by immunoSEQ multiplex PCR. Among 130,000 or so clones listed, roughly 88% were seen once. The V call is TRBV7-9, the J call TRBJ2-1; 8 bases fit TRBD1. Material for sequencing was PBMCs. This sequence originates from a woman aged 35 to 49 in good health and CMV-seronegative. The CDR3 bases are TGTGCCAGCAGCCGGACAGGGCACAATGAGCAGTTCTTC. It translates to CASSRTGHNEQFF.